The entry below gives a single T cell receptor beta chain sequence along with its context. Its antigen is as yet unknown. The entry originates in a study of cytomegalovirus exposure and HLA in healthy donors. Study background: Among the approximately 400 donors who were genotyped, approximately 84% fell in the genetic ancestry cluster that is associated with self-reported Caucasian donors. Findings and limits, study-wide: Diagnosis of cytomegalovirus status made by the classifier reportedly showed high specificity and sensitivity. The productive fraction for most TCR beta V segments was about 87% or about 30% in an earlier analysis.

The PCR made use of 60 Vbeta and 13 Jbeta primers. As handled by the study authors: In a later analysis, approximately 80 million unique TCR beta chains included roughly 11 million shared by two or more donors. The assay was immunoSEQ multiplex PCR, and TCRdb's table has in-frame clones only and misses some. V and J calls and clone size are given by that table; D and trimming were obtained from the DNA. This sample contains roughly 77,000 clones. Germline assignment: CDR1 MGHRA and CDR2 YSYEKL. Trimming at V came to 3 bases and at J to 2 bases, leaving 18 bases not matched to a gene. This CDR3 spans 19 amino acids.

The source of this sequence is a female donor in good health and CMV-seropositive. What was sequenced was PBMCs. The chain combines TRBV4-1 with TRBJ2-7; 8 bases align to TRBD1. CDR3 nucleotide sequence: TGCGCCAGCAGCCAGGACCCACCTCTCGGGACAGGAGCAGCCTACGAGCAGTACTTC. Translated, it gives CASSQDPPLGTGAAYEQYF.